These 21 T cell receptor beta chains were sequenced from one sample in a study of response to subunit inactivated influenza vaccine. TCRdb itself ran the RT-PCR reads through MiXCR, one entry per CDR3 protein. The table has some 640,000 distinct CDR3 sequences, approximately 13% seen once; the top ten hold approximately 7%. Here the sequenced sample was PBMCs from blood, taken about 14 days before vaccination. The receptors stem from a man aged 45-60 years who received an inactivated influenza vaccine.

The V call is TRBV5-1, the J call TRBJ1-1; 10 bases map to TRBD1. The CDR3 has 14 residues. The ends lost 0 bases at V and 7 bases at J; junction bases unmatched: 3. Germline CDR1 SGHRS, CDR2 YFSETQ. This CDR3 reads CASSLGQGAGEAFF. DNA of the CDR3: TGCGCCAGCAGCTTGGGACAGGGGGCGGGTGAAGCTTTCTTT. Full variable domain (remainder filled in from reference TRBV5-1 and TRBJ1-1): KAGVTQTPRYLIKTRGQQVTLSCSPISGHRSVSWYQQTPGQGLQFLFEYFSETQRNKGNFPGRFSGRQFSNSRSEMNVSTLELGDSALYLCASSLGQGAGEAFFGQGTRLTVV.

This clonotype was seen more than once but under ten times. The rearrangement uses TRBV10-2 and TRBJ1-2; 8 nucleotides agree with TRBD1. J lost 3 bases, V lost 1 base, and 10 bases had no gene match. Germline CDR1 reads WSHSY; CDR2 reads SAAADI. The CDR3 runs 17 residues. This CDR3 is CASSELQDRVQHYGYTF. CDR3 sequence (DNA): TGCGCCAGCAGTGAGTTACAGGACAGGGTACAGCACTATGGCTACACCTTC.

The gene calls are TRBV12-3 or TRBV12-4 and TRBJ2-5; D is undetermined. V dropped 2 bases and J dropped 5 bases, with 12 bases sitting between them. This CDR3 is built from 14 residues. The CDR3 coding sequence is TGTGCCAGCAGTTTAAGGGTAGTACTGGAGACCCAGTACTTC. It encodes CASSLRVVLETQYF.

The genes are TRBV20-1 and TRBJ2-1; D gene uncertain. CDR3 length: 12 residues. The V gene lost 4 bases and the J gene lost 6 bases, with 10 bases spanning the gap. Germline V CDR1 and CDR2: DFQATT, SNEGSKA (reference sequence). CDR3 in amino acids: CSANKRINEQFF. The CDR3 DNA follows: TGCAGTGCTAATAAGCGAATCAATGAGCAGTTCTTC.

The V call is TRBV2, the J call TRBJ1-5; 9 bases map to TRBD1. The J segment lost 2 bases and the V segment lost 6 bases, leaving 8 bases of the junction unmatched. The germline V gene encodes CDR1 SNHLY and CDR2 FYNNEI. This CDR3 comprises 16 residues. The CDR3 DNA reads as TGTGCCAGCAGGGGACAGGGTACCCTTCGCAATCAGCCCCAGCATTTT. Its protein product is CASRGQGTLRNQPQHF.

This clonotype turned up a few times. V usage is TRBV28 and J usage is TRBJ2-1; D call uncertain. Germline V gene sequence: CDR1 MDHEN, CDR2 SYDVKM. This CDR3 is 13 amino acids long. The V end was cut by 7 bases, the J end by 7 bases, with 14 bases between. The CDR3 loop is CASTKSGRNEQFF. The CDR3 DNA follows: TGTGCCAGCACCAAGTCGGGCCGAAATGAGCAGTTCTTC.

The V gene is TRBV3-1, the J gene TRBJ1-2; TRBD1 aligns across 7 bases. The CDR3 is made up of 14 amino acids. The ends lost 1 base at V and 7 bases at J; junction bases unmatched: 6. Germline assignment: CDR1 LGHDT and CDR2 YNNKEL (reference sequence). Here the CDR3 DNA reads TGTGCCAGCAGCCAAGGAGGGACAGAAGGTGGCTACACCTTC. Translating gives CASSQGGTEGGYTF.

This clonotype was counted only a few times. The V call is TRBV5-1, the J call TRBJ2-2, with 13 bases lining up with TRBD2. In germline, CDR1 is SGHRS, CDR2 YFSETQ. Trimming cost V 6 bases and J 6 bases; bases outside gene matches: 17. The CDR3 spans 19 residues. This CDR3 is CASNRQPGLAGSGSGELFF. CDR3 nucleotide sequence: TGCGCCAGCAACCGCCAGCCGGGACTAGCGGGGAGCGGGTCCGGGGAGCTGTTTTTT. Looking up the rest from reference TRBV5-1 and TRBJ2-2 gives the full variable domain: KAGVTQTPRYLIKTRGQQVTLSCSPISGHRSVSWYQQTPGQGLQFLFEYFSETQRNKGNFPGRFSGRQFSNSRSEMNVSTLELGDSALYLCASNRQPGLAGSGSGELFFGEGSRLTVL.

This clonotype occurred many times. The genes are TRBV20-1 and TRBJ2-1, with D possibly being TRBD2 (7 bases). With 6 bases removed from V and 9 bases from J, the gap between germline ends came to 21 bases. The CDR3 length is 14 residues. In germline, CDR1 is DFQATT, CDR2 SNEGSKA (reference sequence). The CDR3 DNA reads as TGCAGTGCCTCGACCGACGGGGGGCTGGGTGAGCAGTTCTTC. The encoded protein is CSASTDGGLGEQFF.

This clonotype appeared many times. As DNA, the CDR3 is TGCAGTGCTAGAGATTCGGCGGAGCCGAGCTCCTACAATGAGCAGTTCTTC. Translated, it gives CSARDSAEPSSYNEQFF. The chain carries TRBV20-1 and TRBJ2-1; D not resolved. Trimming took 0 bases from V and 0 from J, leaving 15 bases between them. The CDR3 contains 17 residues. Per germline, CDR1 DFQATT and CDR2 SNEGSKA (reference sequence).

J is TRBJ2-5 and V is TRBV6-1; possibly TRBD2 for D (7 bases). The V and J ends lost 6 bases and 3 bases respectively, with 17 bases between them. The CDR3 extends over 15 amino acids. Germline assignment: CDR1 MNHNS and CDR2 SASEGT. The CDR3: CASSRLAGAKETQYF. CDR3 sequence (DNA): TGTGCCAGCAGCCGTCTCGCGGGGGCTAAAGAGACCCAGTACTTC.

This clonotype was recorded many times. V usage is TRBV28 and J usage is TRBJ2-3; D unresolved. The CDR3 is 13 amino acids. Deletions cut 1 base from V and 3 bases from J, with 5 bases between. The germline CDR1 and CDR2 sequences are MDHEN and SYDVKM. CDR3 DNA sequence: TGTGCCAGCAGTTTATCTTCGACAGATACGCAGTATTTT. Translated: CASSLSSTDTQYF.

This clonotype was seen only a few times. This chain uses TRBV7-2 with TRBJ2-3; 8 bases line up with TRBD2. The CDR3 spans 16 residues. With V trimmed by 0 bases and J by 6 bases, 8 bases remained unmatched. CDR1 is SGHTA and CDR2 is FQGNSA in the germline V gene. This chain's CDR3 is CASSLAGTSDMDTQYF. DNA of the CDR3: TGTGCCAGCAGCTTAGCCGGGACTAGTGATATGGATACGCAGTATTTT.

A single count supports this clonotype. The chain is built from TRBV20-1 and TRBJ1-5, with 7 nucleotides matching TRBD1. J gave up 1 base and V 4 bases, and 7 bases lay outside the gene matches. The CDR3 extends over 15 amino acids. The germline CDR1 and CDR2 sequences are DFQATT and SNEGSKA (reference sequence). The CDR3 loop reads CSATQGGHSNQPQHF. Written as DNA, the CDR3 is TGCAGTGCTACTCAGGGGGGACACAGCAATCAGCCCCAGCATTTT.

This clonotype was seen at least ten times. The chain combines TRBV7-2 with TRBJ2-7, with D tentatively TRBD1 (5 bases). Germline CDR1 is SGHTA and CDR2 is FQGNSA. This CDR3 is built from 13 residues. V lost 8 bases to trimming and J lost 3 bases, with 14 bases between them. Written as DNA, the CDR3 is TGTGCCAGCGGCCAGGGATTGCTCTACGAGCAGTACTTC. This sequence encodes CASGQGLLYEQYF. Full variable domain (rest looked up from reference TRBV7-2 and TRBJ2-7): GAGVSQSPSNKVTEKGKDVELRCDPISGHTALYWYRQSLGQGLEFLIYFQGNSAPDKSGLPSDRFSAERTGGSVSTLTIQRTQQEDSAVYLCASGQGLLYEQYFGPGTRLTVT.

The chain couples TRBV6-1 to TRBJ2-2, with D possibly TRBD2 on 5 matching bases. CDR3 size: 17 residues. Trimming pared 6 bases from V and 0 bases from J, leaving 17 bases between. The germline gives CDR1 MNHNS, CDR2 SASEGT. The CDR3 DNA reads as TGTGCCAGCAGCTCCAAAGGGCGGGCCCCGAACACCGGGGAGCTGTTTTTT. Its protein is CASSSKGRAPNTGELFF.

There are many counts of this clonotype. The gene calls are TRBV5-6 and TRBJ2-1; a weak D match, TRBD1 (6 bases). CDR1 is SGHDT, CDR2 YYEEEE, per germline. The V end was cut by 4 bases, the J end by 10 bases, with 9 bases between. The CDR3 contains 11 residues. The CDR3 DNA is TGTGCCAGCAGCAAAGGGGGAGAGCAGTTCTTC. Amino acid sequence: CASSKGGEQFF.

This clonotype has ten or more counts. V gene TRBV7-6 combines with J gene TRBJ2-7; 7 bases map to TRBD2. Germline V gene data show CDR1 as SGHVS and CDR2 as FNYEAQ. This CDR3 spans 13 amino acids. Trimming removed 1 base from V and 11 bases from J; junction bases left unmatched: 8. DNA for the CDR3: TGTGCCAGCAGCTTAGAGTTGGCGGGAGTAAAGTACTTC. The encoded protein is CASSLELAGVKYF.

This clonotype was detected ten times or more. The chain employs TRBV6-9 and TRBJ2-2; D is unresolved. The germline V gene encodes CDR1 MNHGY and CDR2 SVAAGI. This CDR3 spans 13 amino acids. Between the trimmed V and J ends, which lost 3 bases and 10 bases, there was a span of 12 bases. The CDR3 DNA follows: TGTGCCAGCAGTTACTTAGAGTTTCTGGAGCTGTTTTTT. This sequence encodes CASSYLEFLELFF.

There are a few counts of this clonotype. This chain uses TRBV7-8 with TRBJ1-1; D gene unclear. The CDR3 contains 12 residues. From germline, CDR1 is SGHVS and CDR2 FQNEAQ. Trimming took 7 bases from V and 1 from J, leaving 7 bases between them. Here the CDR3 DNA reads TGTGCCAGCACCTCAGGGAACACTGAAGCTTTCTTT. This translates into CASTSGNTEAFF. The complete variable domain, with remaining parts taken from reference TRBV7-8 and TRBJ1-1, reads GAGVSQSPRYKVAKRGQDVALRCDPISGHVSLFWYQQALGQGPEFLTYFQNEAQLDKSGLPSDRFFAERPEGSVSTLKIQRTQQEDSAVYLCASTSGNTEAFFGQGTRLTVV.

This clonotype was seen at least ten times. The rearrangement uses TRBV4-3 and TRBJ2-2; D gene unclear. The V end was cut by 0 bases, the J end by 4 bases, with 6 bases between. The CDR3 is 14 residues long. In germline, CDR1 is LGHNA, CDR2 YSLEER. CDR3 in DNA: TGCGCCAGCAGCCAAGATTGGGGCACCGGGGAGCTGTTTTTT. This sequence encodes CASSQDWGTGELFF.